Listed below are T cell receptor beta chains from one sample, sequenced in a study of T cell responses to AZD1222 COVID-19 vaccine. Sequencing was performed with immunoSEQ multiplex PCR; in TCRdb, only in-frame clones are kept and a portion is missing. The sample records 55,000 to 85,000 clones, about 83% being singletons. The sequencing used peripheral blood, collected on day 0 of AZD1222 vaccination. The receptors stem from an adult in good health. Each CDR3 is given with its conserved first and last residue. A D gene is named only where the DNA matches it firmly. Rows may omit the clone size; those that give it use once, few, many or a size class.

cdr3_aa: CASSQGQGGGSPLHF; cdr3_nt: TGTGCCAGCAGCCAGGGGCAGGGAGGGGGGTCACCCCTCCACTTT; clone_size: -; d_call: -; cdr3_length: 15; j_call: TRBJ1-6; v_call: TRBV7-2
cdr3_aa: CASSPRQGSSPLHF; cdr3_nt: TGTGCCAGCAGTCCCAGACAGGGGAGCTCACCCCTCCACTTT; clone_size: medium-sized; d_call: TRBD1; cdr3_length: 14; j_call: TRBJ1-6; v_call: TRBV2
cdr3_aa: CASSPAAGTLQETQYF; cdr3_nt: TGTGCCAGCTCACCGGCAGCAGGGACTCTCCAAGAGACCCAGTACTTC; clone_size: -; d_call: -; cdr3_length: 16; j_call: TRBJ2-5; v_call: TRBV18
cdr3_aa: CASSFGFRAEAFF; cdr3_nt: TGTGCCAGCAGCTTTGGTTTCCGGGCGGAAGCTTTCTTT; clone_size: -; d_call: -; cdr3_length: 13; j_call: TRBJ1-1; v_call: TRBV7-2
cdr3_aa: CASSHPRRPAGGLYTGELFF; cdr3_nt: TGTGCCAGCAGCCATCCCCGTCGTCCAGCGGGGGGGCTGTACACCGGGGAGCTGTTTTTT; clone_size: -; d_call: TRBD2; cdr3_length: 20; j_call: TRBJ2-2; v_call: TRBV4-2
cdr3_aa: CASSQGRGARTGELFF; cdr3_nt: TGCGCCAGCAGCCAAGGTCGAGGGGCGCGAACCGGGGAGCTGTTTTTT; clone_size: -; d_call: -; cdr3_length: 16; j_call: TRBJ2-2; v_call: TRBV4-3
cdr3_aa: CASSQANRGNTGELFF; cdr3_nt: TGTGCCAGCAGCCAAGCCAACAGGGGGAACACCGGGGAGCTGTTTTTT; clone_size: few; d_call: TRBD1; cdr3_length: 16; j_call: TRBJ2-2; v_call: TRBV3-1/TRBV3-2
cdr3_aa: CASSFQTGQNEKLFF; cdr3_nt: TGTGCCAGCAGTTTTCAGACAGGACAAAATGAAAAACTGTTTTTT; clone_size: -; d_call: -; cdr3_length: 15; j_call: TRBJ1-4; v_call: TRBV28
cdr3_aa: CASSSEAKNIQYF; cdr3_nt: TGCGCCAGCAGCTCTGAGGCCAAAAACATTCAGTACTTC; clone_size: few; d_call: -; cdr3_length: 13; j_call: TRBJ2-4; v_call: TRBV5-1
cdr3_aa: CASSSEQPGHSPLHF; cdr3_nt: TGTGCCAGCAGCTCCGAACAACCCGGGCATTCACCCCTCCACTTT; clone_size: -; d_call: -; cdr3_length: 15; j_call: TRBJ1-6; v_call: TRBV5-4
cdr3_aa: CASTSTGLTDTQYF; cdr3_nt: TGTGCCAGCACTTCGACAGGTTTGACAGATACGCAGTATTTT; clone_size: -; d_call: -; cdr3_length: 14; j_call: TRBJ2-3; v_call: TRBV6-5
cdr3_aa: CASSLSAGTEAFF; cdr3_nt: TGTGCCAGCAGCTTGAGCGCAGGCACTGAAGCTTTCTTT; clone_size: once; d_call: -; cdr3_length: 13; j_call: TRBJ1-1; v_call: TRBV5-6
cdr3_aa: CASSPRVYNSPLHF; cdr3_nt: TGTGCCAGCAGCCCAAGAGTTTATAATTCACCCCTCCACTTT; clone_size: -; d_call: -; cdr3_length: 14; j_call: TRBJ1-6; v_call: TRBV9
cdr3_aa: CASSSRGGGLNYGYTF; cdr3_nt: TGTGCCAGCAGCTCCCGAGGGGGGGGGCTAAACTATGGCTACACCTTC; clone_size: -; d_call: -; cdr3_length: 16; j_call: TRBJ1-2; v_call: TRBV7-9
cdr3_aa: CASTQRLGQTDTQYF; cdr3_nt: TGTGCCAGCACCCAAAGACTAGGACAGACAGATACGCAGTATTTT; clone_size: -; d_call: -; cdr3_length: 15; j_call: TRBJ2-3; v_call: TRBV28
cdr3_aa: CATGGGSGEQYF; cdr3_nt: TGTGCCACCGGGGGGGGGTCGGGAGAGCAGTACTTC; clone_size: -; d_call: TRBD2; cdr3_length: 12; j_call: TRBJ2-7; v_call: TRBV2
cdr3_aa: CASTGPATEAFF; cdr3_nt: TGTGCCAGTACAGGGCCGGCCACTGAAGCTTTCTTT; clone_size: -; d_call: -; cdr3_length: 12; j_call: TRBJ1-1; v_call: TRBV19
cdr3_aa: CASSYSTSGNEQYF; cdr3_nt: TGTGCCAGCAGTTACTCTACTAGCGGTAACGAGCAGTACTTC; clone_size: -; d_call: TRBD2; cdr3_length: 14; j_call: TRBJ2-7; v_call: TRBV6-5
cdr3_aa: CASSSGTSGYNEQFF; cdr3_nt: TGTGCCAGCAGCTCCGGGACTAGTGGTTACAATGAGCAGTTCTTC; clone_size: -; d_call: TRBD2; cdr3_length: 15; j_call: TRBJ2-1; v_call: TRBV7-2
cdr3_aa: CASSQAKREGYTF; cdr3_nt: TGTGCCAGCAGCCAAGCAAAACGAGAGGGCTACACCTTC; clone_size: -; d_call: -; cdr3_length: 13; j_call: TRBJ1-2; v_call: TRBV4-2
cdr3_aa: CASSLGRGHYEQYF; cdr3_nt: TGTGCCAGCAGCTTAGGCAGAGGACACTACGAGCAGTACTTC; clone_size: -; d_call: -; cdr3_length: 14; j_call: TRBJ2-7; v_call: TRBV7-2
cdr3_aa: CASSLQRGQVTQYF; cdr3_nt: TGTGCCAGCAGCTTACAACGGGGGCAAGTGACCCAGTACTTC; clone_size: few; d_call: -; cdr3_length: 14; j_call: TRBJ2-5; v_call: TRBV7-2
cdr3_aa: CATAPGPLGSGANVLTF; cdr3_nt: TGTGCCACCGCTCCGGGCCCCCTAGGCTCTGGGGCCAACGTCCTGACTTTC; clone_size: -; d_call: -; cdr3_length: 17; j_call: TRBJ2-6; v_call: TRBV28
cdr3_aa: CASSQATSGEGTQYF; cdr3_nt: TGTGCCAGCAGCCAAGCGACTAGCGGGGAGGGGACCCAGTACTTC; clone_size: -; d_call: TRBD2; cdr3_length: 15; j_call: TRBJ2-5; v_call: TRBV4-2
cdr3_aa: CASSLARVNTEAFF; cdr3_nt: TGTGCCAGCAGCTTGGCCCGGGTGAACACTGAAGCTTTCTTT; clone_size: few; d_call: -; cdr3_length: 14; j_call: TRBJ1-1; v_call: TRBV5-5
cdr3_aa: CASSTGGPRGYGYTF; cdr3_nt: TGTGCCAGCAGTACAGGGGGCCCTAGGGGCTATGGCTACACCTTC; clone_size: once; d_call: TRBD1; cdr3_length: 15; j_call: TRBJ1-2; v_call: TRBV28
cdr3_aa: CASSLGGGRGNTIYF; cdr3_nt: TGTGCCAGCAGCTTAGGTGGGGGGAGAGGAAACACCATATATTTT; clone_size: -; d_call: -; cdr3_length: 15; j_call: TRBJ1-3; v_call: TRBV7-6
cdr3_aa: CASTGTDSNQPQHF; cdr3_nt: TGTGCCAGCACCGGGACCGATAGCAATCAGCCCCAGCATTTT; clone_size: -; d_call: -; cdr3_length: 14; j_call: TRBJ1-5; v_call: TRBV7-2
cdr3_aa: CASIPLAQDGYTF; cdr3_nt: TGTGCCAGCATTCCCCTGGCCCAGGATGGCTACACCTTC; clone_size: -; d_call: -; cdr3_length: 13; j_call: TRBJ1-2; v_call: TRBV6-5
cdr3_aa: CATSRSTGTSGGSSYEQYF; cdr3_nt: TGTGCCACCAGCAGATCGACCGGGACTAGCGGGGGAAGCTCCTACGAGCAGTACTTC; clone_size: -; d_call: TRBD2; cdr3_length: 19; j_call: TRBJ2-7; v_call: TRBV15
cdr3_aa: CASSSLIRETQYF; cdr3_nt: TGTGCCAGCAGCTCTCTAATCCGAGAGACCCAGTACTTC; clone_size: -; d_call: -; cdr3_length: 13; j_call: TRBJ2-5; v_call: TRBV7-6
cdr3_aa: CASSLFVGVSGNTIYF; cdr3_nt: TGTGCCAGCAGTTTATTCGTAGGGGTCTCTGGAAACACCATATATTTT; clone_size: -; d_call: -; cdr3_length: 16; j_call: TRBJ1-3; v_call: TRBV28
cdr3_aa: CASSEGGTGVLSGNTIYF; cdr3_nt: TGTGCCAGCAGTGAAGGAGGGACAGGGGTTTTATCCGGGAACACCATATATTTT; clone_size: -; d_call: TRBD1; cdr3_length: 18; j_call: TRBJ1-3; v_call: TRBV6-1
cdr3_aa: CASARYFEAFF; cdr3_nt: TGTGCCAGCGCGCGTTACTTTGAAGCTTTCTTT; clone_size: -; d_call: -; cdr3_length: 11; j_call: TRBJ1-1; v_call: TRBV6-5
cdr3_aa: CASSLSADTDTQYF; cdr3_nt: TGTGCCAGCAGCTTATCCGCAGACACAGATACGCAGTATTTT; clone_size: -; d_call: -; cdr3_length: 14; j_call: TRBJ2-3; v_call: TRBV5-5
cdr3_aa: CASSYKTGSTGELFF; cdr3_nt: TGTGCCAGCAGTTACAAGACAGGGAGTACCGGGGAGCTGTTTTTT; clone_size: -; d_call: TRBD1; cdr3_length: 15; j_call: TRBJ2-2; v_call: TRBV6-5
cdr3_aa: CASSLAGTQGTEAFF; cdr3_nt: TGTGCCAGTAGTTTGGCAGGGACTCAGGGCACTGAAGCTTTCTTT; clone_size: -; d_call: -; cdr3_length: 15; j_call: TRBJ1-1; v_call: TRBV19